A selection of T cell receptor beta chains follows, all from one sample in a study of T cells after yellow fever vaccination. TCRdb analysed the 5' RACE reads with MiXCR anew, one entry per CDR3 protein. This table has hundreds of thousands of distinct CDR3 sequences, approximately 13% appearing once. The sequenced sample was PBMCs, obtained on the day of the yellow fever booster vaccination. Source of these receptors: a man aged 25-45 years who received the YFV17D yellow fever vaccine. Both conserved end residues are part of each CDR3. D genes are given only for firm matches.

D gene	V gene	J gene	CDR3 protein
.	TRBV3-1	TRBJ2-4	CATTHTQYELAKNIQYF
.	TRBV12-3/TRBV12-4	TRBJ1-3	CASSLSSGNTIYF
.	TRBV20-1	TRBJ2-4	CSALSFLAAGGNIQYF
.	TRBV27	TRBJ1-4	CASSSRQPLEKLFF
.	TRBV5-5	TRBJ2-7	CASSSGPTNRNPYEQYF
.	TRBV14	TRBJ2-3	CASSPDRWGGTTDTQYF
.	TRBV19	TRBJ2-7	CASSRRDSVAGEQYF
.	TRBV5-1	TRBJ2-6	CASSLQGAGANVLTF
TRBD1	TRBV6-2/TRBV6-3	TRBJ2-7	CASRPRQGPSYEQYF
TRBD1	TRBV20-1	TRBJ2-3	CSAPDRADTQYF
.	TRBV12-3/TRBV12-4	TRBJ2-3	CASSFLTTDTQYF
.	TRBV29-1	TRBJ1-4	CSVEDPTGREKLFF
.	TRBV7-2	TRBJ1-5	CASRKDGENQPQHF
.	TRBV7-8	TRBJ2-7	CASSTEGDYEQYF
.	TRBV21-1	TRBJ1-5	CASRGPPRGNQPQHF
.	TRBV14	TRBJ2-1	CANLKRPLSYNEQFF
TRBD2	TRBV28	TRBJ2-1	CASSRSGRYNEQFF
.	TRBV28	TRBJ1-1	CASSFEGWDTEAFF
TRBD1	TRBV5-6	TRBJ2-3	CASSGGQGVRWDF
.	TRBV27	TRBJ1-6	CASSLWRRGSPLHF
TRBD2	TRBV12-3/TRBV12-4	TRBJ2-2	CASSGLRSGELFF
.	TRBV29-1	TRBJ2-7	CSVVGTTEQYF
.	TRBV4-2	TRBJ2-1	CASSQESGGSYNEQFF
TRBD2	TRBV12-3/TRBV12-4	TRBJ2-1	CASSKRTSGRRDEQFF
TRBD1	TRBV7-4	TRBJ2-7	CANKGQGRLHEQYF
.	TRBV11-3	TRBJ2-1	CASSLDWAGAQFF
.	TRBV30	TRBJ2-7	CAWRLVGTHEQYF
.	TRBV20-1	TRBJ2-3	CSARPGEVLDTQYF